Below are 20 T cell receptor beta chains sequenced from a single sample in a study of blood T cell repertoires in COVID-19. Assay: immunoSEQ multiplex PCR; the TCRdb copy retains only in-frame clones and omits some. The repertoire holds over 350,000 clones, with approximately 90% as singletons. Sequenced: PBMCs or T cells enriched from blood (not recorded which). The receptors derive from a woman in her twenties or thirties with acute COVID-19.

The CDR3 here is CASSANTGMNTEAFF. CDR3 DNA sequence: TGTGCCAGCAGCGCTAATACAGGTATGAACACTGAAGCTTTCTTT. J is TRBJ1-1 and V is TRBV7-9; perhaps TRBD1 as D (5 bases). Germline V gene data show CDR1 as SEHNR and CDR2 as FQNEAQ (reference sequence). This CDR3 contains 15 residues. With 5 bases removed from V and 0 bases from J, the gap between germline ends came to 13 bases.

The chain recombines TRBV18 with TRBJ2-7; TRBD1 matches 8 bases. V was pared by 3 bases and J by 2 bases, with 9 bases of the junction left unmatched. CDR1 and CDR2 from the germline V gene are KGHSH and LQKENI. The CDR3 extends over 16 amino acids. CDR3 sequence (DNA): TGTGCCAGCTCACCCAAACTACAGGGGGAACCCTACGAGCAGTACTTC. Its protein product is CASSPKLQGEPYEQYF.

V and J are TRBV4-1 and TRBJ1-2; 10 bases fit TRBD1. The V segment lost 6 bases and the J segment 6 bases; nucleotides outside the gene matches: 4. Per germline, CDR1 MGHRA and CDR2 YSYEKL. The CDR3 consists of 13 residues. The chain's CDR3 is CASRTGTGDGYTF. The CDR3 bases are TGCGCCAGCAGGACAGGGACAGGGGATGGCTACACCTTC.

This clone turned up a few times. CDR3 region: CASSLFWGREQYF. CDR3 coding DNA: TGCGCCAGCAGCTTGTTCTGGGGCCGGGAGCAGTACTTC. The chain combines TRBV5-1 with TRBJ2-7; tentative D call: TRBD1 (5 bases). V was cut by 1 base and J by 7 bases, with 12 bases left in between. The length of the CDR3 is 13 residues. Germline V gene lookup returns CDR1 SGHRS and CDR2 YFSETQ.

About this clone itself: The likely explanation is a read error, given a far larger clone one base away. V and J are TRBV9 and TRBJ2-7; D possibly corresponds to TRBD1 (5 bases). Germline loops: CDR1 SGDLS, CDR2 YYNGEE. Trimming cost V 4 bases and J 0 bases, with 8 bases left between them. The CDR3 has 13 residues. The DNA of the CDR3 is TGTGCCAGCAGCCCTACAGGCTCCTACGAGCAGTACTTC. It specifies CASSPTGSYEQYF.

This clone occurred a few times. This sequence joins TRBV5-1 and TRBJ1-6; the D gene is possibly TRBD1 (5 bases). V lost 3 bases, J lost 3 bases, and 13 bases lay in between. This CDR3 contains 16 residues. Germline lookup yields CDR1 SGHRS and CDR2 YFSETQ. CDR3 coding DNA: TGCGCCAGCAGCTGGACCTATCAGGGCTATAATTCACCCCTCCACTTT. Amino acid sequence: CASSWTYQGYNSPLHF.

The V and J genes are TRBV7-9 and TRBJ1-3; D is undetermined. V lost 4 bases and J 2 bases, leaving 12 bases between the germline ends. Germline values: CDR1 SEHNR, CDR2 FQNEAQ (reference sequence). The CDR3 is 15 residues long. The CDR3: CASSSTGMAGNTIYF. The CDR3 nucleotides are TGTGCCAGCAGCTCGACCGGGATGGCTGGAAACACCATATATTTT.

The rearrangement links TRBV5-4 to TRBJ2-5; tentative D call: TRBD2 (6 bases). This CDR3 spans 14 amino acids. Between the trimmed V and J ends, which lost 4 bases and 2 bases, there was a span of 12 bases. From germline, CDR1 is SGHNT and CDR2 YYREEE (reference sequence). CDR3 sequence (DNA): TGTGCCAGCAGCGCCGGGGGTTCTCAAGAGACCCAGTACTTC. This encodes CASSAGGSQETQYF.

Comment on this clone: Other DNA variants within this sample encode the same CDR3. This chain links TRBV12-3 or TRBV12-4 with TRBJ1-5; D gene uncertain. The V and J ends lost 6 bases and 9 bases respectively, with 9 bases between them. CDR3 size: 11 residues. The CDR3 loop is CASSLGGPQHF. CDR3 nucleotides: TGTGCCAGCAGCCTAGGTGGGCCCCAGCATTTT.

J is TRBJ1-4 and V is TRBV6-4, with a tentative D call TRBD1 (5 bases). This CDR3 region has 18 residues. CDR1 is MRHNA, CDR2 SNTAGT, per germline. V lost 5 bases and J lost 0, with 19 bases in between. In DNA, the CDR3 is TGTGCCAGCAGTCCTTATGCAATTACAGGAGCAACTAATGAAAAACTGTTTTTT. It specifies CASSPYAITGATNEKLFF.

The rearrangement joins TRBV7-3 to TRBJ2-7; the D gene is possibly TRBD2 (5 bases). The CDR3 has 13 residues. The V gene lost 5 bases and the J gene lost 1 base, with 9 bases spanning the gap. Germline values: CDR1 SGHTA, CDR2 FQGTGA. CDR3 region: CASSPGVSYEQYF. The CDR3 DNA follows: TGTGCCAGCAGCCCCGGGGTGTCCTACGAGCAGTACTTC.

The chain has TRBV11-1 and TRBJ2-3, with 7 bases that match TRBD2. Looked up from germline, CDR1 is SGHAT and CDR2 is FQDESV (reference sequence). The CDR3 runs to 16 residues. J was trimmed by 5 bases and V by 3 bases; bases with no gene match: 11. The CDR3 region is CASSFVVLAGEDTQYF. The CDR3 DNA reads TGTGCCAGCAGCTTTGTCGTCTTGGCGGGGGAAGATACGCAGTATTTT.

This chain uses TRBV5-3 with TRBJ1-1, with a weak D call TRBD1 (5 bases). Being an ORF, TRBV5-3 has a function that is uncertain. Trimming left V 1 base short and J 4 bases short, with 14 bases between. This CDR3 comprises 15 residues. CDR3 coding DNA: TGTGCCAGAAGCTTGATCAGGGTCCGTTGCACTGAAGCTTTCTTT. Translation gives CARSLIRVRCTEAFF.

The J gene is TRBJ1-1, the V gene TRBV12-5; D remains unclear. From germline, CDR1 is LGHNT and CDR2 FRNRAP. The CDR3 consists of 14 residues. Trimming stripped 6 bases from V and 11 bases from J, with 22 bases between. In nucleotides, the CDR3 is TGTGCTAGTGGCCCACCCCGTACCGTCCAGGCGGCTTTCTTT. This codes for CASGPPRTVQAAFF.

V usage is TRBV18 and J usage is TRBJ1-1; TRBD1 agrees at 9 bases. Looked up from germline, CDR1 is KGHSH and CDR2 is LQKENI. With 2 bases clipped from V and 0 bases from J, the junction kept 10 bases outside the gene matches. This CDR3 comprises 18 residues. The CDR3 DNA is TGTGCCAGCTCACCAACACTGGGTAGGACAGGGGTGAACACTGAAGCTTTCTTT. It yields the protein CASSPTLGRTGVNTEAFF. Drawing the rest from reference TRBV18 and TRBJ1-1, the complete variable domain is NAGVMQNPRHLVRRRGQEARLRCSPMKGHSHVYWYRQLPEEGLKFMVYLQKENIIDESGMPKERFSAEFPKEGPSILRIQQVVRGDSAAYFCASSPTLGRTGVNTEAFFGQGTRLTVV.

This clone was recorded once. This sequence joins TRBV6-2 or TRBV6-3 and TRBJ2-3, with 9 positions matching TRBD1. The CDR3 sequence is 15 residues long. J lost 6 bases, V lost 6 bases, and 10 bases had no gene match. In germline, CDR1 is MNHEY, CDR2 SVGEGT. The CDR3 nucleotides read TGTGCCAGCAGCCACGGGACAGGGTTCCGGGATACGCAGTATTTT. It is translated as CASSHGTGFRDTQYF.

This clone has a handful of counts. The genes are TRBV7-2 and TRBJ1-2, with 7 bases that match TRBD1. The CDR3 length is 13 residues. Germline assignment: CDR1 SGHTA and CDR2 FQGNSA. Germline trimming cut 1 base from V and 4 bases from J; bases unmatched to any gene: 0. CDR3 nucleotide sequence: TGTGCCAGCAGCTTAGACAGGGGCTATGGCTACACCTTC. Encoded protein: CASSLDRGYGYTF.

The chain links TRBV19 to TRBJ1-1, with D uncertain. This CDR3 has 14 residues. Trimming removed 3 bases from V and 6 bases from J, with 14 bases in between. Germline V gene data show CDR1 as LNHDA and CDR2 as SQIVND (reference sequence). DNA of the CDR3: TGTGCCAGTAGTATGGGGTCGGGGTTTGCTGAAGCTTTCTTT. As protein: CASSMGSGFAEAFF.

The rearrangement joins TRBV21-1 to TRBJ2-5; the listed D gene, TRBD2, was not tested against the DNA. TRBV21-1 is labeled a pseudogene. The CDR3 is made up of 13 amino acids. The chain's CDR3 is CASSKAAGETQYF. The CDR3 bases are TGTGCCAGCAGCAAGGCGGCGGGCGAGACCCAGTACTTC.

The genes are TRBV7-2 and TRBJ1-2; 10 nucleotides match TRBD1. The V segment lost 5 bases and the J segment 6 bases; nucleotides outside the gene matches: 9. Germline V CDR1 and CDR2: SGHTA, FQGNSA. CDR3 length: 15 amino acids. The DNA for the CDR3 is TGTGCCAGCAGCCTCTCGGACAGGGGGACAAATGGCTACACCTTC. Amino acid sequence: CASSLSDRGTNGYTF. Supplemented by reference TRBV7-2 and TRBJ1-2, the full variable domain reads GAGVSQSPSNKVTEKGKDVELRCDPISGHTALYWYRQSLGQGLEFLIYFQGNSAPDKSGLPSDRFSAERTGGSVSTLTIQRTQQEDSAVYLCASSLSDRGTNGYTFGSGTRLTVV.